This entry features one TCR beta chain sequence. The target antigen is unknown. A junction boundary mismatches the germline segment, possibly from a read error. In TCRdb, the 5' RACE reads were re-called with MiXCR into one record per CDR3 protein. The data show 200,000 or so distinct CDR3 sequences, with under 15% seen just once and approximately 11% held by the top ten. CDR1 and CDR2 (germline): DFQATT, SNEGSKA (reference sequence). The CDR3 length is 16 residues. The data originate from a study of CD8 T cells in ankylosing spondylitis. Study-wide results and limits: Clones linked to disease, bearing a CD8+ phenotype, were relatively rare in peripheral blood. Significantly higher representation of disease-linked clones was reported for matched ankylosing spondylitis synovial fluid. Earlier studies detected some motif variants in reactive arthritis synovial fluid and blood.

This sequence joins TRBV20-1 and TRBJ2-3; 13 positions agree with TRBD2. The sequence was obtained from a female donor with ankylosing spondylitis or in good health (not recorded which). The sample comprised blood, either unsorted or a sorted T cell fraction (not recorded which). The CDR3 loop reads CCATRTSGSVTDTQYF. The CDR3 DNA is TGCTGTGCCACCCGGACTAGCGGGAGTGTCACAGATACGCAGTATTTT.